Each of the 5 T cell receptor beta chains below was sequenced from the same sample in a study of blood T cells in healthy people across ages. The use of a sample-barcoded 5' primer and a J-beta primer mix characterized a second PCR of roughly 6 to 11 cycles. TCRdb analysed the 5' RACE reads with MiXCR anew, one entry per CDR3 protein. The table has about 1 million distinct CDR3 sequences, 40% to 45% seen once. The source material was blood. These TCRs come from a woman aged 55-69 years in good health.

The J gene is TRBJ2-7, the V gene TRBV6-6, with D perhaps matching TRBD2 (5 bases). The V gene lost 5 bases and the J gene lost 7 bases, with 12 bases spanning the gap. The CDR3 runs to 12 residues. Germline lookup yields CDR1 MNHNY and CDR2 SVGAGI (reference sequence). The CDR3 region has the DNA TGTGCCAGCAGTGACCCTTCGGGGGAGCAGTACTTC. It is translated as CASSDPSGEQYF.

This clonotype was found many times. The chain combines TRBV27 with TRBJ2-7; 9 nucleotides line up with TRBD2. Germline assignment: CDR1 MNHEY and CDR2 SMNVEV (reference sequence). V was clipped by 6 bases and J by 4 bases; unmatched bases: 16. This CDR3 contains 17 residues. As DNA, the CDR3 is TGTGCCAGCAGCCACCTCGTAGTAGCGGGAGCACGGTACGAGCAGTACTTC. Translated: CASSHLVVAGARYEQYF.

The CDR3 loop is CASSQPRTSGRSYNEQFF. The CDR3 DNA is TGCGCCAGCAGCCAACCCAGGACTAGCGGGAGGTCCTACAATGAGCAGTTCTTC. This chain links TRBV4-1 with TRBJ2-1; TRBD2 matches at 14 bases. Trimming took 2 bases from V and 1 from J; bases not matched to a gene: 4. Per the germline V gene, CDR1 is MGHRA and CDR2 is YSYEKL. This CDR3 is built from 18 residues.

There are a few counts of this clonotype. This chain connects TRBV3-1 to TRBJ2-7; D is uncertain. Germline CDR1 LGHDT, CDR2 YNNKEL (reference sequence). Trimming cost V 4 bases and J 3 bases, with 10 bases left between them. CDR3 length: 13 amino acids. The CDR3 coding sequence is TGTGCCAGCAGCCGCCAGGCGAGCTACGAGCAGTACTTC. It is translated as CASSRQASYEQYF.

A few counts support this clonotype. This chain links TRBV6-5 with TRBJ2-3, with TRBD2 matching over 15 bases. Germline V lookup: CDR1 MNHEY, CDR2 SVGAGI. This CDR3 has 17 residues. After removal of 0 bases from V and 4 bases from J, the junction contained 2 bases not matched to a gene. CDR3 loop: CASSYSWTSGRADTQYF. The DNA of the CDR3 is TGTGCCAGCAGTTACTCGTGGACTAGCGGGAGGGCAGATACGCAGTATTTT.